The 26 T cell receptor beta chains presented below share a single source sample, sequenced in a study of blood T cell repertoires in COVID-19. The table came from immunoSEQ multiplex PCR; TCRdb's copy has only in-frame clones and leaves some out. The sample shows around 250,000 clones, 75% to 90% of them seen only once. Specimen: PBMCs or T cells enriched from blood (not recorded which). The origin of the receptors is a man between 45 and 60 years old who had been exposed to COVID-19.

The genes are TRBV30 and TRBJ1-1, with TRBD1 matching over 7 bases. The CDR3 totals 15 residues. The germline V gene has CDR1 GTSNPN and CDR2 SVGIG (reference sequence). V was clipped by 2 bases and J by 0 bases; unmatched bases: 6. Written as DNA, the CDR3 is TGTGCCTGGAGTCTCCAGGACAGGATGAACACTGAAGCTTTCTTT. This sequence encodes CAWSLQDRMNTEAFF. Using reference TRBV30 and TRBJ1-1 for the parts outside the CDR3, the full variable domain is SQTIHQWPATLVQPVGSPLSLECTVEGTSNPNLYWYRQAAGRGLQLLFYSVGIGQISSEVPQNLSASRPQDRQFILSSKKLLLSDSGFYLCAWSLQDRMNTEAFFGQGTRLTVV.

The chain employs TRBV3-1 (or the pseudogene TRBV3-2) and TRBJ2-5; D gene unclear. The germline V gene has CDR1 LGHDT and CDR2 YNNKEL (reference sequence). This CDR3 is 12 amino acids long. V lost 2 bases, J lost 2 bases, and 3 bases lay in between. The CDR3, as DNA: TGTGCCAGCAGCCAACTTCAAGAGACCCAGTACTTC. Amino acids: CASSQLQETQYF.

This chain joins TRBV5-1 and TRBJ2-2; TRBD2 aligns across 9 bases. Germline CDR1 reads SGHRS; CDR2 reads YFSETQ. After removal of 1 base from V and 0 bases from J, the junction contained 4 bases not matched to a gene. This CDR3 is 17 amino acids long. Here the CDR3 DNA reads TGCGCCAGCAGCTTGTTGGTAGCGGGGGCGAACACCGGGGAGCTGTTTTTT. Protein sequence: CASSLLVAGANTGELFF.

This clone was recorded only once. CDR3: CASSLGPAGGPGTGELFF. The CDR3 DNA reads TGCGCCAGCAGCTTGGGACCAGCGGGGGGGCCTGGCACCGGGGAGCTGTTTTTT. This rearrangement joins TRBV5-1 to TRBJ2-2, with 10 bases that match TRBD2. The V gene's germline CDR1 is SGHRS and CDR2 YFSETQ. The CDR3 has 18 amino acids. V was pared by 0 bases and J by 4 bases, with 9 bases of the junction left unmatched.

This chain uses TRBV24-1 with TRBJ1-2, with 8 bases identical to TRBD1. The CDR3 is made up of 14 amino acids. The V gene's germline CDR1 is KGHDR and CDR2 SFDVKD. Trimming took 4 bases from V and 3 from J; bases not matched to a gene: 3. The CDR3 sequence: CATSDRGQDYGYTF. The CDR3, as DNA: TGTGCCACCAGTGACAGGGGGCAGGACTATGGCTACACCTTC.

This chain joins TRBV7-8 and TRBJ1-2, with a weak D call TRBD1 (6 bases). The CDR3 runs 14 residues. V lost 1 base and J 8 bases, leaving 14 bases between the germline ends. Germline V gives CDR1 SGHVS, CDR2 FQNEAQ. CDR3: CASSLVQGLDGYTF. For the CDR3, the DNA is TGTGCCAGCAGCTTAGTCCAGGGGCTTGACGGCTACACCTTC.

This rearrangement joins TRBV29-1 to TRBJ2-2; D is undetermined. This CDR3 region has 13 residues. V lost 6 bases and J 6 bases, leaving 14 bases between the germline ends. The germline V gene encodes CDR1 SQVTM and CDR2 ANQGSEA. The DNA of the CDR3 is TGCAGCGTCAGGCGTACGGCCGCCGGGGAGCTGTTTTTT. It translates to CSVRRTAAGELFF.

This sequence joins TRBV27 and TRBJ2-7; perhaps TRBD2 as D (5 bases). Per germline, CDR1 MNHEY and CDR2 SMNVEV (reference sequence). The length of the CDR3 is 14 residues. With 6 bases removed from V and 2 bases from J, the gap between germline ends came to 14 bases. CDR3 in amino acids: CASSHGLGTYEQYF. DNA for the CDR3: TGTGCCAGCAGCCACGGACTGGGGACCTACGAGCAGTACTTC.

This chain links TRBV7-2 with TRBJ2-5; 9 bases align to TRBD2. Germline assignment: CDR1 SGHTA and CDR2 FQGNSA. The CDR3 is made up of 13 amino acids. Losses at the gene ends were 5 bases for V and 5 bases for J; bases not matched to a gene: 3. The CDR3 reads CASSESGGETQYF. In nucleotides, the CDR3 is TGTGCCAGCAGCGAGAGCGGGGGGGAGACCCAGTACTTC.

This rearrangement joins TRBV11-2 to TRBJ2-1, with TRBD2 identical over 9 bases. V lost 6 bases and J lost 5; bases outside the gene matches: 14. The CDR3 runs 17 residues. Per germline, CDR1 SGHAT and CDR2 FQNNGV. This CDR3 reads CASRVLAGRNYNNEQFF. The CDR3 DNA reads TGTGCCAGCAGAGTCCTAGCGGGGAGGAACTACAACAATGAGCAGTTCTTC.

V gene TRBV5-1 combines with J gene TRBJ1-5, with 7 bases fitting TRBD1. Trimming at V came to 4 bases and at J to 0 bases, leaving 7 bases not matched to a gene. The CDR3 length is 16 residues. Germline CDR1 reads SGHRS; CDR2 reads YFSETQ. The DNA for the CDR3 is TGCGCCAGCAGCCCAGGGACAGCTTATAGCAATCAGCCCCAGCATTTT. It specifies CASSPGTAYSNQPQHF.

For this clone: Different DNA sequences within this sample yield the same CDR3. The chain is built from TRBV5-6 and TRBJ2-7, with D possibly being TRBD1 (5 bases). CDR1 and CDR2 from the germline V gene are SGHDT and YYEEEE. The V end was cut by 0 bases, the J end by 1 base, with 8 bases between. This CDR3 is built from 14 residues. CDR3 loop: CASSLGQGSYEQYF. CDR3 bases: TGTGCCAGCAGCTTGGGCCAGGGATCCTACGAGCAGTACTTC.

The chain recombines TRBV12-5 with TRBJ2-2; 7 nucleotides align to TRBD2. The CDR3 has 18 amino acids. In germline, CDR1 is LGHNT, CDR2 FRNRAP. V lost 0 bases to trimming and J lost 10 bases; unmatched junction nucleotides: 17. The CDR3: CASGLVLGGRAFYLELFF. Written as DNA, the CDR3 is TGTGCTAGTGGTTTGGTACTGGGGGGGAGGGCCTTTTATTTGGAGCTGTTTTTT.

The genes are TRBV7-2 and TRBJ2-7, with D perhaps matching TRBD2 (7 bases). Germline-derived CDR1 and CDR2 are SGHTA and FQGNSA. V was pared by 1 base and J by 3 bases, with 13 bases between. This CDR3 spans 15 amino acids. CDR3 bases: TGTGCCAGCAGCTTAGGGGGAGGGGGTCGCTACGAGCAGTACGTC. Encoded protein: CASSLGGGGRYEQYV.

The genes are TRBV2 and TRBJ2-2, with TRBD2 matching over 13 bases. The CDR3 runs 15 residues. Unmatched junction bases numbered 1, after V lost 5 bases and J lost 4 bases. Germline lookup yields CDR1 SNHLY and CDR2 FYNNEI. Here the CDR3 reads CASSRLAGGTGELFF. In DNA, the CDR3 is TGTGCCAGCAGTCGACTAGCGGGGGGCACCGGGGAGCTGTTTTTT.

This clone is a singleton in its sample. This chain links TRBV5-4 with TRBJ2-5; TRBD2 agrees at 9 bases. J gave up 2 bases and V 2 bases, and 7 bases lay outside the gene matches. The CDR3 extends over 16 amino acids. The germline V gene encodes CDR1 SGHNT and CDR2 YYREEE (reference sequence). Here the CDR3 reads CASSFIAGAGQETQYF. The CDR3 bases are TGTGCCAGCAGCTTCATAGCGGGGGCCGGACAAGAGACCCAGTACTTC.

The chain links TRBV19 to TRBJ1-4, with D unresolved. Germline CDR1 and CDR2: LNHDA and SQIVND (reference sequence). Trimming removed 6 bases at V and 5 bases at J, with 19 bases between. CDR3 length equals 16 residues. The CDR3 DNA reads TGTGCCAGTAGCCCGGCCGGGTCGAGAATCAATGAAAAACTGTTTTTT. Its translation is CASSPAGSRINEKLFF.

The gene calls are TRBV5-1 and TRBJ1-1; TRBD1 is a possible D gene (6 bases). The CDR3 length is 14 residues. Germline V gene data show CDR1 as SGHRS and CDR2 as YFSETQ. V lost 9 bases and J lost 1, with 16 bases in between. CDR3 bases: TGCGCCACTAGCCCCCTACAGGGGAACACTGAAGCTTTCTTT. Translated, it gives CATSPLQGNTEAFF. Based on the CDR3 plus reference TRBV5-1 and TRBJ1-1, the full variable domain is KAGVTQTPRYLIKTRGQQVTLSCSPISGHRSVSWYQQTPGQGLQFLFEYFSETQRNKGNFPGRFSGRQFSNSRSEMNVSTLELGDSALYLCATSPLQGNTEAFFGQGTRLTVV.

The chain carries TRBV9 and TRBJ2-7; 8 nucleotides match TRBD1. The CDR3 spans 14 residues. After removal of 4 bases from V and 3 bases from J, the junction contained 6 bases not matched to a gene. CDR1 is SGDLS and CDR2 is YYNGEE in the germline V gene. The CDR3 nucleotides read TGTGCCAGCAGCACTGGACAGGGAAACTACGAGCAGTACTTC. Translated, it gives CASSTGQGNYEQYF.

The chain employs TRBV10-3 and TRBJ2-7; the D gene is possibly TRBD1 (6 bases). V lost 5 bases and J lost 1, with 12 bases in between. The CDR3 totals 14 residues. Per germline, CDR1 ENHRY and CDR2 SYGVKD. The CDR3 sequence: CAISPRQESYEQYF. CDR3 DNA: TGTGCCATCAGTCCGAGACAGGAATCCTACGAGCAGTACTTC.

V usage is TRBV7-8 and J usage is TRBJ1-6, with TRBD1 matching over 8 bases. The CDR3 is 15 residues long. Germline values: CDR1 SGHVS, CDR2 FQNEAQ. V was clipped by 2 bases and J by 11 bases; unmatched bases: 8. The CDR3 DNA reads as TGTGCCAGCAGCTTAATAGCGGACAGGGTGGCACCCCTCCACTTT. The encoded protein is CASSLIADRVAPLHF.

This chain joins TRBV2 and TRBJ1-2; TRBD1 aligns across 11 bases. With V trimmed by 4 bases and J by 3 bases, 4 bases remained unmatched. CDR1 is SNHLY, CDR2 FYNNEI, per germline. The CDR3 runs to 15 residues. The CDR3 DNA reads TGTGCCAGCAGTGCCGGGACAGGGGGTTACTATGGCTACACCTTC. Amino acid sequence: CASSAGTGGYYGYTF. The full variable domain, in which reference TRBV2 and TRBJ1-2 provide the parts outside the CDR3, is EPEVTQTPSHQVTQMGQEVILRCVPISNHLYFYWYRQILGQKVEFLVSFYNNEISEKSEIFDDQFSVERPDGSNFTLKIRSTKLEDSAMYFCASSAGTGGYYGYTFGSGTRLTVV.

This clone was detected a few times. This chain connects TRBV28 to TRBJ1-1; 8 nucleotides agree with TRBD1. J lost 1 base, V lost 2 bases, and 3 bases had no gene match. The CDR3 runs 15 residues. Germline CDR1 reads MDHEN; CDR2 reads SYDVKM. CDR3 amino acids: CASSLPGQGNTEAFF. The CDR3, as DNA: TGTGCCAGCAGTTTACCCGGACAGGGGAACACTGAAGCTTTCTTT.

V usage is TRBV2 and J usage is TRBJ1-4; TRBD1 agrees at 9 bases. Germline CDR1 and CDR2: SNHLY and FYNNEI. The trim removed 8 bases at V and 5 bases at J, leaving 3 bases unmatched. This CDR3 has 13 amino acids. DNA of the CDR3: TGTGCCAGCGAGACAGGGGGGAATGAAAAACTGTTTTTT. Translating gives CASETGGNEKLFF.

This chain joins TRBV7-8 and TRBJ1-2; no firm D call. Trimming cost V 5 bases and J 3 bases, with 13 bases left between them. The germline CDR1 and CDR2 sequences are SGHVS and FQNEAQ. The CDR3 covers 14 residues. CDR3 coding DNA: TGTGCCAGCAGCCCAGGCAAGTCCGACTATGGCTACACCTTC. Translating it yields CASSPGKSDYGYTF.

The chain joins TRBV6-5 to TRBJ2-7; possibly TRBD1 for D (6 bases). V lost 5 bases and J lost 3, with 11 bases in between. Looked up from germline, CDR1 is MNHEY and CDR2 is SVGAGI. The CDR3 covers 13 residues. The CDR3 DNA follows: TGTGCCAGCAGTAGGGGACACTACTACGAGCAGTACTTC. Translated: CASSRGHYYEQYF.